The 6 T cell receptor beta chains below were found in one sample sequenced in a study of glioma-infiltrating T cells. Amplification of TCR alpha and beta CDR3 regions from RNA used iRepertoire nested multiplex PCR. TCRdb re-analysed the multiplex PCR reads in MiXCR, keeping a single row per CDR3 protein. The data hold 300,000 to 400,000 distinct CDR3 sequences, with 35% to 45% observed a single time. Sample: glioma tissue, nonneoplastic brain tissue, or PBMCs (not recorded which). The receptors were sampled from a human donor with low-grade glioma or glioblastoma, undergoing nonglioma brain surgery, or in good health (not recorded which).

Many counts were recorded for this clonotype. CDR3 DNA: TGTGCCAGCAGTCTTCCGGGACAGGGGAACCACGAGCAGTACTTC. Translating it yields CASSLPGQGNHEQYF. V gene TRBV6-2 or TRBV6-3 combines with J gene TRBJ2-7; TRBD1 matches at 10 bases. This CDR3 contains 15 residues. The V gene end was trimmed by 5 bases and the J gene end by 5 bases; junction bases not matched to a gene: 9. Germline V gene sequence: CDR1 MNHEY, CDR2 SVGEGT.

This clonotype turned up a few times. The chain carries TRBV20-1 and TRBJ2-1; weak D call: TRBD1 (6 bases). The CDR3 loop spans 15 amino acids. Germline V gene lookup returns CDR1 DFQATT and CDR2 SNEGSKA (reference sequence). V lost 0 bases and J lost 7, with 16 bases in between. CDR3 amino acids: CSARDRRQGWNEQFF. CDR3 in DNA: TGCAGTGCTAGAGATCGGCGGCAGGGGTGGAATGAGCAGTTCTTC.

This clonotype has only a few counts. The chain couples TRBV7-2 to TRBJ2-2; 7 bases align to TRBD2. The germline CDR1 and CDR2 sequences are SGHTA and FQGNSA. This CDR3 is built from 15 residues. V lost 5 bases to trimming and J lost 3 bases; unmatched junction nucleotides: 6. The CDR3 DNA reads TGTGCCAGCAGCCCATTTGCGGGGGACACCGGGGAGCTGTTTTTT. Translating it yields CASSPFAGDTGELFF.

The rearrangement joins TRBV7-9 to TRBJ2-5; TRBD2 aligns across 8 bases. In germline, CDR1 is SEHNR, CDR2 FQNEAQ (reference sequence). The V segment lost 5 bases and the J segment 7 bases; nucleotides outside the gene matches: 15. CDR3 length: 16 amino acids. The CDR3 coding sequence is TGTGCCAGCAGCCCGGGAGGGGAGGGCCTTCGTGGGACCCAGTACTTC. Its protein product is CASSPGGEGLRGTQYF.

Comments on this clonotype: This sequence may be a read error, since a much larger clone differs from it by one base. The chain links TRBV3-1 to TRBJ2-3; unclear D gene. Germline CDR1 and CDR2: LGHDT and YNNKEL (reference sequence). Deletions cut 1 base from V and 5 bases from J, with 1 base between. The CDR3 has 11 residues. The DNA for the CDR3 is TGTGCCAGCAGCCAAGTAGATACGCAGTATTTT. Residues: CASSQVDTQYF.

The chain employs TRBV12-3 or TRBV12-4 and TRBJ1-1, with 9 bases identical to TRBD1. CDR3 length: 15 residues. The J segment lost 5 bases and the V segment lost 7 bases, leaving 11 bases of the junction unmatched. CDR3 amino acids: CASIPADRGGTEAFF. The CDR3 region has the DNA TGTGCCAGCATCCCGGCGGACAGGGGTGGAACTGAAGCTTTCTTT.